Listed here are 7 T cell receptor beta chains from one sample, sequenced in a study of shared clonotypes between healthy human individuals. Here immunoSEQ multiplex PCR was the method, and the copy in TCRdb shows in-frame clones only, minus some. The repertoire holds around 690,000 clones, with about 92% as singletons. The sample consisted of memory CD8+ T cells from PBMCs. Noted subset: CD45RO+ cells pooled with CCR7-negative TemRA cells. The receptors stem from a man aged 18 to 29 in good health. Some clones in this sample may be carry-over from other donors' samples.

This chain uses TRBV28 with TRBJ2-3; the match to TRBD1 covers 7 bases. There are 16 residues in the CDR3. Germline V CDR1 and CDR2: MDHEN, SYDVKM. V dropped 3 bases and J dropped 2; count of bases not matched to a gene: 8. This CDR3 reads CASSLGRDRVTDTQYF. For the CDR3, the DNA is TGTGCCAGCAGTTTGGGCCGGGACAGAGTCACAGATACGCAGTATTTT.

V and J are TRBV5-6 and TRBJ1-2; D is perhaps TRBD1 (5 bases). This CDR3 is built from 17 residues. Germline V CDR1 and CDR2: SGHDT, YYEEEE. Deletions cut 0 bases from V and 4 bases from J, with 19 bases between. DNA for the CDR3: TGTGCCAGCAGCTTGGATCGCACAGGTCCAGCTTCCTATGGCTACACCTTC. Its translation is CASSLDRTGPASYGYTF. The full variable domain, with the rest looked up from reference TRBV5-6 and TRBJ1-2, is DAGVTQSPTHLIKTRGQQVTLRCSPKSGHDTVSWYQQALGQGPQFIFQYYEEEERQRGNFPDRFSGHQFPNYSSELNVNALLLGDSALYLCASSLDRTGPASYGYTFGSGTRLTVV.

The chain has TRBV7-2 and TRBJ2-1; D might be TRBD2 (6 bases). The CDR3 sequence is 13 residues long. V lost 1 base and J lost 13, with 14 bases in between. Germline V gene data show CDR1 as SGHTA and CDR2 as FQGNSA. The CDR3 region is CASSLGVRDSQFF. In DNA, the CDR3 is TGTGCCAGCAGCTTAGGGGTCCGGGACTCTCAGTTCTTC.

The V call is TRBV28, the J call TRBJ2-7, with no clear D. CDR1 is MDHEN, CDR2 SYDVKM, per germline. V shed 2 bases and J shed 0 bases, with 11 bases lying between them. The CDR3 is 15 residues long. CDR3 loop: CASSLTRTASYEQYF. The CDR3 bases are TGTGCCAGCAGTTTAACTCGGACGGCCTCCTACGAGCAGTACTTC. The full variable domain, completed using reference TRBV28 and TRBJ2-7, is DVKVTQSSRYLVKRTGEKVFLECVQDMDHENMFWYRQDPGLGLRLIYFSYDVKMKEKGDIPEGYSVSREKKERFSLILESASTNQTSMYLCASSLTRTASYEQYFGPGTRLTVT.

CDR3 DNA sequence: TGTGCCAGCAGCGTCAGGGGAGGAGACGACGAGCAGTACTTC. Protein: CASSVRGGDDEQYF. The chain combines TRBV9 with TRBJ2-7; D is possibly TRBD1 or TRBD2 (6 bases each). Germline V lookup: CDR1 SGDLS, CDR2 YYNGEE. V dropped 2 bases and J dropped 5 bases, with 14 bases sitting between them. The CDR3 contains 14 residues. Based on the CDR3 plus reference TRBV9 and TRBJ2-7, the full variable domain is DSGVTQTPKHLITATGQRVTLRCSPRSGDLSVYWYQQSLDQGLQFLIQYYNGEERAKGNILERFSAQQFPDLHSELNLSSLELGDSALYFCASSVRGGDDEQYFGPGTRLTVT.

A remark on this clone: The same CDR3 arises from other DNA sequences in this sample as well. CDR3: CASSPRTGGTYEQYF. The CDR3 bases are TGTGCCAGCAGTCCCAGGACAGGGGGAACCTACGAGCAGTACTTC. The chain has TRBV27 and TRBJ2-7, with 10 bases identical to TRBD1. Germline-derived CDR1 and CDR2 are MNHEY and SMNVEV (reference sequence). With V trimmed by 5 bases and J by 2 bases, 6 bases remained unmatched. The CDR3 totals 15 residues.

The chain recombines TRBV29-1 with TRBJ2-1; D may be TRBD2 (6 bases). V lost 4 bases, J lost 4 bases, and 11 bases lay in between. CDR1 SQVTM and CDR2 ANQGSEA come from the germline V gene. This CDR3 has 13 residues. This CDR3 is CSVVGGFYNEQFF. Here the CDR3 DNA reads TGCAGCGTTGTCGGGGGTTTTTACAATGAGCAGTTCTTC.